This entry lists 6 T cell receptor beta chains sequenced from one sample in a study of blood T cells in healthy people across ages. A sample-barcoded 5' primer and a J-beta primer mix were used in a second PCR of roughly 6 to 12 cycles. TCRdb reanalysed the 5' RACE reads using MiXCR and keeps one entry per CDR3 protein. This sample has 600,000 or so distinct CDR3 sequences, with around a fifth found just once. The specimen sequenced was blood. The receptors originated from a man between 65 and 80 years old in good health.

The chain carries TRBV21-1 and TRBJ2-7; the D call of TRBD1 is as the table states it, not checked on the DNA. TRBV21-1 is tagged as a pseudogene. CDR3 length: 14 amino acids. In DNA form, the CDR3 reads TGTGCCAGCAGCAAAGATGACGGCCCGGGCGAGCAGTACTTC. The encoded protein is CASSKDDGPGEQYF.

CDR3 in DNA: TGCGCCAGCAGCGGGGACAGCATGAACACTGAAGCTTTCTTT. Translation gives CASSGDSMNTEAFF. The chain links TRBV5-1 to TRBJ1-1; 7 nucleotides line up with TRBD1. Germline-derived CDR1 and CDR2 are SGHRS and YFSETQ. There are 14 residues in the CDR3. Losses at the gene ends were 4 bases for V and 0 bases for J; bases not matched to a gene: 3.

The gene calls are TRBV20-1 and TRBJ2-1; 10 nucleotides match TRBD2. Per germline, CDR1 DFQATT and CDR2 SNEGSKA (reference sequence). Losses at the gene ends were 6 bases for V and 6 bases for J; bases not matched to a gene: 11. The length of the CDR3 is 15 residues. CDR3 residues: CSAPSGSGRSNEQFF. The CDR3 nucleotides are TGCAGTGCACCGTCGGGTAGCGGGAGGTCCAATGAGCAGTTCTTC.

This clonotype was counted a few times. CDR3 amino acids: CSAGMGTSGRRGPYEQYF. The CDR3 bases are TGCAGTGCTGGAATGGGGACTAGCGGGAGAAGAGGCCCCTACGAGCAGTACTTC. The chain uses TRBV20-1 and TRBJ2-7, with TRBD2 identical over 14 bases. Germline V lookup: CDR1 DFQATT, CDR2 SNEGSKA (reference sequence). The CDR3 sequence is 18 residues long. V gave up 5 bases and J gave up 2 bases; unmatched junction bases: 14.

This clonotype was observed a handful of times. The chain joins TRBV27 to TRBJ2-5; D might be TRBD2 (6 bases). The J call is in doubt because the DNA end fits TRBJ2-7 better. CDR3 length: 14 amino acids. CDR1 MNHEY and CDR2 SMNVEV come from the germline V gene (reference sequence). The CDR3 spells CASRFTGERYEQYF. CDR3 nucleotides: TGTGCCAGCAGATTTACGGGGGAGAGGTACGAGCAGTACTTC.

This clonotype was counted ten times or more. In DNA, the CDR3 is TGCAGCGTTGAAACAGGGGGCGAGCAGTACTTC. Translated: CSVETGGEQYF. The rearrangement uses TRBV29-1 and TRBJ2-7, with 8 nucleotides matching TRBD1. The CDR3 runs to 11 residues. V lost 2 bases, J lost 6 bases, and 0 bases stayed unmatched. The V gene's germline CDR1 is SQVTM and CDR2 ANQGSEA.